This T cell receptor (beta chain) was sequenced during a study of identical twins. V was shortened by 3 bases and J by 8 bases, with 11 bases between the two germline ends. CDR1 and CDR2 from the germline V gene are SGHVS and FQNEAQ. The CDR3 runs 13 residues. A remark on this clonotype: Antigen unknown.

TCRdb re-called the 5' RACE reads with MiXCR, one entry per CDR3 protein. The sample records approximately 620,000 distinct CDR3 sequences, 8.6% being singletons. Study results and caveats: Those out-of-frame alpha sequences shared by twins showed an excess of low generation probability.

The sample was also reused in another study, on yellow fever vaccine responses in identical twins.

Material: PBMCs. The chain is built from TRBV7-8 and TRBJ2-1; D is ambiguous. This TCR derives from a young woman in good health. The CDR3 reads CASSFMSAHEQFF. The DNA for the CDR3 is TGTGCCAGCAGCTTCATGAGCGCCCATGAGCAGTTCTTC.